Described below is a single T cell receptor beta chain sequence and its context. Its specificity is not known. The ends lost 2 bases at V and 7 bases at J; junction bases unmatched: 5. The CDR3 is made up of 16 amino acids. The germline V gene has CDR1 MRHNA and CDR2 SNTAGT. This sample is part of a study of T cells in Graves' hyperthyroidism and ophthalmopathy. Study background: Staff took peripheral blood when the initial diagnosis was made, before any treatment began. Study-wide results and caveats: Ophthalmopathy onset followed model prediction by a median approximately 6.2 months.

Regions amplified from RNA transcripts were the TCR beta CDR3 regions. When the TCR CDR3 underwent first-round RT-PCR, the HTBI primer set was used. TCRdb independently ran MiXCR on the multiplex PCR reads; one entry per CDR3 protein. The table records about 570,000 distinct CDR3 sequences, approximately 15% of them present only once. This receptor was identified in a woman between 40 and 50 years old with Graves' hyperthyroidism. The chain combines TRBV6-4 with TRBJ2-2, with 12 bases lining up with TRBD2. Sequencing used blood. The CDR3 bases are TGTGCCAGCAGTGACGGACTAGCGGGACTGGGCGGGGAGCTGTTTTTT. Its protein product is CASSDGLAGLGGELFF.